This TCR beta chain was sequenced for a study of blood T cell repertoires in COVID-19. Authors' processing steps: Estimation of nucleated cell counts relied on the amplification of reference gene primers. TCRdb's copy holds only in-frame clones and misses some; the assay was immunoSEQ multiplex PCR. V, J and clone size were drawn from that table, and D and trimming were deduced from the DNA. The repertoire consists of about 79,000 clones, with about 89% occurring once and the leading ten covering around 14%. The CDR3 totals 13 residues. J was trimmed by 4 bases and V by 2 bases; bases with no gene match: 1. Germline loops: CDR1 MDHEN, CDR2 SYDVKM.

The sample was peripheral blood. This sequence originates from a man between 65 and 85 years old with active or convalescent COVID-19. The chain joins TRBV28 to TRBJ1-2; TRBD1 aligns across 7 bases. The DNA of the CDR3 is TGTGCCAGCAGTTTAAGGGGGCCCTATGGCTACACCTTC. Translated, it gives CASSLRGPYGYTF.